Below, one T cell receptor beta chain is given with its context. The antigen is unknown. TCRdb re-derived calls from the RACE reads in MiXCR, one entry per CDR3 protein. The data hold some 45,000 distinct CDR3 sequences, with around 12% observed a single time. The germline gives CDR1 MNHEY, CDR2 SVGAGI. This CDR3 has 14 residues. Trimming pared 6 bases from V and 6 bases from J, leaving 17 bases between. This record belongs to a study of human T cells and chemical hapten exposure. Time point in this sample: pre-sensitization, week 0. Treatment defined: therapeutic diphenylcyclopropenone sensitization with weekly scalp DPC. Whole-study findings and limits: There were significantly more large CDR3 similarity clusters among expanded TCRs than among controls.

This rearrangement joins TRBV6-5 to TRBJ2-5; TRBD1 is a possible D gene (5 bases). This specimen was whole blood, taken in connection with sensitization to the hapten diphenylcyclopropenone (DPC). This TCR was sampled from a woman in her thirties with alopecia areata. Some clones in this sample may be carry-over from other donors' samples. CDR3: CASSYGQGVKTQYF. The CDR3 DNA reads TGTGCCAGCAGCTACGGTCAAGGGGTGAAGACCCAGTACTTC.